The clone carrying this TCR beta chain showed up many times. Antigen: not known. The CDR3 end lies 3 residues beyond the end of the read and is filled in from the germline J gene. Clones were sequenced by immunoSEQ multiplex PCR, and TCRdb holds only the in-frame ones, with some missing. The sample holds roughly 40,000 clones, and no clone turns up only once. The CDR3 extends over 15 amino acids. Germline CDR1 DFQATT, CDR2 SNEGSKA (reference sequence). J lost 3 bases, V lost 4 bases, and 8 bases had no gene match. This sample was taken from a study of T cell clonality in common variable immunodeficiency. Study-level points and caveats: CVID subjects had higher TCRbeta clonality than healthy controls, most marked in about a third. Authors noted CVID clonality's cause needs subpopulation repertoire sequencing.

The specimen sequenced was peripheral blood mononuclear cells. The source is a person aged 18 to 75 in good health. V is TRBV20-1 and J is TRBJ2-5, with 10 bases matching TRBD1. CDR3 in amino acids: CSATSGQGGEETQYF. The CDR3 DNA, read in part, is TGCAGTGCTACCTCCGGACAGGGGGGAGAAGAGACC.